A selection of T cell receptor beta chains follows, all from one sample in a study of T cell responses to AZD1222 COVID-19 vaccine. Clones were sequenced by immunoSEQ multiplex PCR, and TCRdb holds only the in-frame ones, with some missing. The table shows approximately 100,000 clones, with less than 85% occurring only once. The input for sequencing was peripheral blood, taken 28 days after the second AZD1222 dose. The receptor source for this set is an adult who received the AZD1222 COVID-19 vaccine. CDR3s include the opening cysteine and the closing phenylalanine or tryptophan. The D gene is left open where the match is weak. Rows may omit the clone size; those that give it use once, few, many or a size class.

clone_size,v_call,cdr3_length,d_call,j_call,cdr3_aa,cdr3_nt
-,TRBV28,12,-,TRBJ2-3,CASSQETDTQYF,TGTGCCAGCAGCCAGGAGACAGATACGCAGTATTTT
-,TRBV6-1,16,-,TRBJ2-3,CASSEAGSDWGDTQYF,TGTGCCAGCAGTGAAGCAGGGAGTGATTGGGGAGATACGCAGTATTTT
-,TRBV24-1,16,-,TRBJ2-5,CATSDPGQAGGETQYF,TGTGCCACCAGTGATCCCGGACAGGCCGGGGGCGAGACCCAGTACTTC
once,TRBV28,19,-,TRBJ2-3,CASSFPISAWGAHTDTQYF,TGTGCCAGCAGTTTCCCTATATCAGCTTGGGGAGCCCACACAGATACGCAGTATTTT
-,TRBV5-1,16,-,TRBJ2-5,CASSFPPGGGGETQYF,TGCGCCAGCAGCTTCCCCCCGGGAGGGGGCGGAGAGACCCAGTACTTC
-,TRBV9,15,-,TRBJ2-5,CASSVAPASEETQYF,TGTGCCAGCAGCGTAGCTCCCGCTAGCGAGGAGACCCAGTACTTC
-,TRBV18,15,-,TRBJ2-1,CASSPLDFEGHEQFF,TGTGCCAGCTCACCCTTGGATTTCGAGGGCCATGAGCAGTTCTTC
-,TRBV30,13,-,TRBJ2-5,CAWSVAGGETQYF,TGTGCCTGGAGTGTAGCCGGGGGAGAGACCCAGTACTTC
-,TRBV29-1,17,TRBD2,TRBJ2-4,CSVEGGFAGVAKNIQYF,TGCAGCGTTGAAGGGGGTTTCGCGGGAGTAGCCAAAAACATTCAGTACTTC
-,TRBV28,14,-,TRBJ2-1,CASSLGRVGNEQFF,TGTGCCAGCAGTCTTGGCAGGGTCGGCAATGAGCAGTTCTTC
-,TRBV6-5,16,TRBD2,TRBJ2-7,CASSFTGLAEAYEQYF,TGTGCCAGCAGTTTCACCGGGCTAGCGGAGGCCTACGAGCAGTACTTC
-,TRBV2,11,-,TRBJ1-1,CASIGNTEAFF,TGTGCCAGCATAGGGAACACTGAAGCTTTCTTT
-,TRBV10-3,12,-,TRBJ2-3,CAIQQGTDTQYF,TGTGCCATACAACAGGGAACAGATACGCAGTATTTT
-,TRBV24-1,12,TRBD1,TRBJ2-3,CATSDRGYTQYF,TGTGCCACCAGCGACAGGGGCTATACGCAGTATTTT
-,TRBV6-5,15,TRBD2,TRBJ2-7,CASSSLRAGDSEQYF,TGTGCCAGCAGTTCCTTAAGAGCGGGGGACTCGGAGCAGTACTTC
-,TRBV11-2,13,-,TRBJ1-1,CASSLVRATEAFF,TGTGCCAGCAGCTTAGTCAGGGCCACTGAAGCTTTCTTT
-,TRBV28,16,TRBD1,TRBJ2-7,CASSRPGTGPSYEQYF,TGTGCCAGCAGTAGACCCGGGACAGGGCCCTCCTACGAGCAGTACTTC
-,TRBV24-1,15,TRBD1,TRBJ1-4,CATSDPSGTVEKLFF,TGTGCCACCAGTGACCCGTCCGGGACAGTTGAAAAACTGTTTTTT
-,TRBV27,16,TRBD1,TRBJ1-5,CASSEVQGGGNQPQHF,TGTGCCAGCAGTGAGGTGCAGGGGGGAGGCAATCAGCCCCAGCATTTT
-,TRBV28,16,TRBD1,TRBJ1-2,CASSSTGQGILYGYTF,TGTGCCAGCAGTTCCACCGGACAGGGCATACTCTATGGCTACACCTTC
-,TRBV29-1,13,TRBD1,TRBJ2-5,CSVEGQGLKTQYF,TGCAGCGTTGAAGGACAGGGGCTGAAGACCCAGTACTTC
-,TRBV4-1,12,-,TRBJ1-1,CASSYVGTEAFF,TGCGCCAGCAGCTATGTGGGGACTGAAGCTTTCTTT
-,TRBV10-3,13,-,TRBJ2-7,CAILALFNYEQYF,TGTGCCATCCTGGCTCTTTTCAACTACGAGCAGTACTTC
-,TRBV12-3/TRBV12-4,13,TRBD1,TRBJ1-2,CASSPGQGYGYTF,TGTGCCAGCAGCCCAGGACAGGGCTATGGCTACACCTTC
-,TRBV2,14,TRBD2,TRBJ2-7,CARRTSEVTYEQYF,TGTGCCAGGCGGACTAGCGAAGTTACCTACGAGCAGTACTTC
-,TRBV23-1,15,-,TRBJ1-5,CASSRWKISNQPQHF,TGCGCCAGCAGTCGGTGGAAGATTAGCAATCAGCCCCAGCATTTT
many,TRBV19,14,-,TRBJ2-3,CASCQGNGEDTQYF,TGTGCCAGCTGCCAGGGGAACGGGGAAGATACGCAGTATTTT
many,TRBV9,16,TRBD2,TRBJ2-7,CASSPGTSGGSYEQYF,TGTGCCAGCAGCCCGGGGACTAGCGGGGGGTCCTACGAGCAGTACTTC
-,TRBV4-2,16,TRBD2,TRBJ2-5,CASSQARGGEGETQYF,TGTGCCAGCAGCCAAGCTCGAGGAGGGGAGGGGGAGACCCAGTACTTC
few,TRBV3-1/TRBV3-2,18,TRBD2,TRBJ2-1,CASSQDGGEWRTYNEQFF,TGTGCCAGCAGCCAAGATGGGGGGGAGTGGCGAACCTACAATGAGCAGTTCTTC
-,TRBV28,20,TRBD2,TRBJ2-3,CASSVAGLAGGRGAGDTQYF,TGTGCCAGCAGTGTAGCGGGACTAGCGGGAGGGCGCGGGGCTGGAGATACGCAGTATTTT
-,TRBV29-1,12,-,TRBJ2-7,CSVVGPVYEQYF,TGCAGCGTTGTGGGACCCGTCTACGAGCAGTACTTC
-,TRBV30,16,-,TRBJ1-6,CAWSPLDSSYNSPLHF,TGTGCCTGGAGTCCCCTCGACAGCTCCTATAATTCACCCCTCCACTTT
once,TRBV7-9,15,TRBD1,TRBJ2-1,CASSDRDRGDTEQFF,TGTGCCAGCAGCGACCGGGACAGGGGGGATACTGAGCAGTTCTTC
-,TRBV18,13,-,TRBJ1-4,CASSSGPDDELFF,TGTGCCAGCTCTTCGGGACCGGACGACGAACTGTTTTTT
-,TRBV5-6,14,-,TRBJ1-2,CASSLGQGSYGYTF,TGTGCCAGCAGCTTGGGGCAGGGGAGCTATGGCTACACCTTC
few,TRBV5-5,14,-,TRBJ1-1,CASWFMSRRGEAFF,TGTGCCAGCTGGTTTATGTCTCGCCGGGGGGAAGCTTTCTTT
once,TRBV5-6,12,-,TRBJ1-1,CASSLGGTIAFF,TGTGCCAGCAGCTTGGGGGGGACGATAGCTTTCTTT
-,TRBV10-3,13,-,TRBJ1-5,CATTGTVDQPQHF,TGTGCCACCACTGGGACCGTGGATCAGCCCCAGCATTTT
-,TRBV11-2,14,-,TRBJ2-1,CASSLALSYNEQFF,TGTGCCAGCAGTCTAGCGCTGTCCTACAATGAGCAGTTCTTC
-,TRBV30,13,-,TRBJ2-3,CAWTASQVGTQYF,TGTGCCTGGACGGCATCCCAAGTTGGTACGCAGTATTTT
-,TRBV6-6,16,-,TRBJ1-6,CASSPEGGTANSPLHF,TGTGCCAGCAGCCCCGAGGGTGGCACCGCGAATTCACCCCTCCACTTT
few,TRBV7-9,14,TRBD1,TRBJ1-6,CASSFTGVASPLHF,TGTGCCAGCAGTTTTACAGGGGTCGCTTCACCCCTCCACTTT
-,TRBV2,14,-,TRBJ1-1,CASSLNRVETEAFF,TGTGCCAGCAGTCTAAACAGGGTAGAGACTGAAGCTTTCTTT
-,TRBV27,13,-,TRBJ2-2,CASNRVNTGELFF,TGTGCCAGCAACAGGGTGAACACCGGGGAGCTGTTTTTT
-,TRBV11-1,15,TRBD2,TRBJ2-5,CASSLLAGDGETQYF,TGTGCCAGCAGCTTACTAGCGGGGGATGGAGAGACCCAGTACTTC
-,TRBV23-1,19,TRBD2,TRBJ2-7,CASSPRGSGRSLWDGEQYF,TGCGCCAGCAGTCCCCGGGGTAGCGGGAGATCCCTCTGGGACGGCGAGCAGTACTTC
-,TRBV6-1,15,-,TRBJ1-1,CASSEFGPLNTEAFF,TGTGCCAGCAGTGAATTTGGGCCCTTGAACACTGAAGCTTTCTTT
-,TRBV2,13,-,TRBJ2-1,CASVYRERDEQFF,TGTGCCAGCGTTTACCGGGAGAGGGATGAGCAGTTCTTC
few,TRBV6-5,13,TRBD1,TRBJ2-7,CATDRGRSDEQYF,TGTGCCACCGACAGGGGAAGGTCCGACGAGCAGTACTTC